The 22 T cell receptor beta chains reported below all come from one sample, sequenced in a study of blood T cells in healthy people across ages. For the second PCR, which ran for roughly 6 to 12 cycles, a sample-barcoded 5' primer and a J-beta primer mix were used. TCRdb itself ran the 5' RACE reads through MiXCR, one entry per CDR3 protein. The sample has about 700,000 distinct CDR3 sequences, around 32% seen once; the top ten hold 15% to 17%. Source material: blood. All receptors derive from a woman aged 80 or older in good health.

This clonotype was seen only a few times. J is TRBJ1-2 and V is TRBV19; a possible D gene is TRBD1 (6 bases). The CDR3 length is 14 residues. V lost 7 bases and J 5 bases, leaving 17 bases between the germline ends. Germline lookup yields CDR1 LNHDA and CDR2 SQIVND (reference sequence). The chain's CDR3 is CASTTLRTEYGYTF. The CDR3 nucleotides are TGTGCCAGTACTACGTTACGGACAGAATATGGCTACACCTTC. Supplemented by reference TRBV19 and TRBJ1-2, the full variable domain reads DGGITQSPKYLFRKEGQNVTLSCEQNLNHDAMYWYRQDPGQGLRLIYYSQIVNDFQKGDIAEGYSVSREKKESFPLTVTSAQKNPTAFYLCASTTLRTEYGYTFGSGTRLTVV.

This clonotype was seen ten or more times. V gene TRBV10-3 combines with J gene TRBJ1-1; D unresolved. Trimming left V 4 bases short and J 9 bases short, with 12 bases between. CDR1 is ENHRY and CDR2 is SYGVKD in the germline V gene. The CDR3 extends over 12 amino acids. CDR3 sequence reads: CAISGVDLQAFF. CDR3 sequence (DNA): TGTGCCATCAGTGGGGTAGACTTACAAGCTTTCTTT.

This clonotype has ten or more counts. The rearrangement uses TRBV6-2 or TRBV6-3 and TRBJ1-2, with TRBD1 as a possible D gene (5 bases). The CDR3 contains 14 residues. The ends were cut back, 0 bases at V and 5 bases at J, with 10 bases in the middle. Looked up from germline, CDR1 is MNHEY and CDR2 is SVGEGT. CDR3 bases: TGTGCCAGCAGTTACTCGTCAGGGTCGTATGGCTACACCTTC. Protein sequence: CASSYSSGSYGYTF.

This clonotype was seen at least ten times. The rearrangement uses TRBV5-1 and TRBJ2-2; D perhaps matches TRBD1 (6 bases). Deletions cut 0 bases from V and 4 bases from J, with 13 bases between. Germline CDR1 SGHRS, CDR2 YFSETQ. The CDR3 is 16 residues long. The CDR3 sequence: CASSLELGAGTGELFF. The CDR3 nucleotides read TGCGCCAGCAGCTTGGAACTGGGGGCCGGCACCGGGGAGCTGTTTTTT.

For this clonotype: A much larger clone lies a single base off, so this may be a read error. The CDR3 DNA reads TGTGCCAGCAGTTTATGCCGGTCCACAGATACGCAGTATTTT. Its translation: CASSLCRSTDTQYF. This chain connects TRBV27 to TRBJ2-3; unclear D gene. CDR1 MNHEY and CDR2 SMNVEV come from the germline V gene (reference sequence). V lost 1 base and J lost 2, with 7 bases in between. The CDR3 has 14 amino acids.

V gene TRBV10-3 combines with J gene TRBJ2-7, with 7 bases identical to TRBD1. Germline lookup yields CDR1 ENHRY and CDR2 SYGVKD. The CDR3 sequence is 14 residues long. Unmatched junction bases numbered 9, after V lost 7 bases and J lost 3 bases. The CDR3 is CAITQDRVGYEQYF. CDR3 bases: TGTGCCATCACCCAAGACAGGGTCGGCTACGAGCAGTACTTC.

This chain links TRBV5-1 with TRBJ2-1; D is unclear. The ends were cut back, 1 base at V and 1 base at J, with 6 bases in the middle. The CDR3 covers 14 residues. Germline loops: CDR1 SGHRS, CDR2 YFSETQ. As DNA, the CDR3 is TGCGCCAGCAGCTTGCTTCCTTCCTACAATGAGCAGTTCTTC. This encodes CASSLLPSYNEQFF.

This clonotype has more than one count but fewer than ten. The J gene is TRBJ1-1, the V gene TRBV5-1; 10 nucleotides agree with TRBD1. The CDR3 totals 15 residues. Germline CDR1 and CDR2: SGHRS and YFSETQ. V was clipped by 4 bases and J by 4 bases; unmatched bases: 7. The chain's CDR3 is CASSGMTGGLTEAFF. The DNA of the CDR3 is TGCGCCAGCAGCGGGATGACAGGGGGCCTCACTGAAGCTTTCTTT. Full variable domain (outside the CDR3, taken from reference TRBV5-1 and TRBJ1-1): KAGVTQTPRYLIKTRGQQVTLSCSPISGHRSVSWYQQTPGQGLQFLFEYFSETQRNKGNFPGRFSGRQFSNSRSEMNVSTLELGDSALYLCASSGMTGGLTEAFFGQGTRLTVV.

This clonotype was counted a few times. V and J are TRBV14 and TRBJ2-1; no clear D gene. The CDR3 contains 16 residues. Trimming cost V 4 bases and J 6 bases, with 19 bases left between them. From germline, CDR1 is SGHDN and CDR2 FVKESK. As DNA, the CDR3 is TGTGCCAGCAGCCTCCGTGGGGTCGCGTTCCCCAATGAGCAGTTCTTC. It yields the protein CASSLRGVAFPNEQFF.

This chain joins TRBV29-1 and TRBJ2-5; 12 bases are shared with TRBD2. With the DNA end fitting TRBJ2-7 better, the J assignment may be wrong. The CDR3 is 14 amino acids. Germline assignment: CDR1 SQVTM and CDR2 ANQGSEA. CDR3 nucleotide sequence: TGCAGCGTTACCTCTCTACTAGCGGGAGGCGAGCAGTACTTC. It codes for CSVTSLLAGGEQYF.

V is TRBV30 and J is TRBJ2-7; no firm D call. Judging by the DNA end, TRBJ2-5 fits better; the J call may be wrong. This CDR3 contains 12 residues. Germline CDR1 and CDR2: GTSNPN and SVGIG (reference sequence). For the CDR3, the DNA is TGTGCCTGGAGTTGGAGTTCTGAGACCCAGTACTTC. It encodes CAWSWSSETQYF.

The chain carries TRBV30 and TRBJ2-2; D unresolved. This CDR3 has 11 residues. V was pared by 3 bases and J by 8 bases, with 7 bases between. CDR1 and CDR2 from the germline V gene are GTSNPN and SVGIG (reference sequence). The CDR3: CAWRNQGELFF. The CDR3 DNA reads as TGTGCCTGGAGAAACCAGGGGGAGCTGTTTTTT.

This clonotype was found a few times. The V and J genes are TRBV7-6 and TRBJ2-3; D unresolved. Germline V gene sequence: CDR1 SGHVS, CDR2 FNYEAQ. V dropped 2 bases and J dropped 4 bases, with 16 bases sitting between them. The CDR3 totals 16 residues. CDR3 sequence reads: CASSLNTVQVADTQYF. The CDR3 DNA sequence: TGTGCCAGCAGCTTAAATACGGTGCAGGTCGCAGATACGCAGTATTTT. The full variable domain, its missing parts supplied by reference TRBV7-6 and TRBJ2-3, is GAGVSQSPRYKVTKRGQDVALRCDPISGHVSLYWYRQALGQGPEFLTYFNYEAQQDKSGLPNDRFSAERPEGSISTLTIQRTEQRDSAMYRCASSLNTVQVADTQYFGPGTRLTVL.

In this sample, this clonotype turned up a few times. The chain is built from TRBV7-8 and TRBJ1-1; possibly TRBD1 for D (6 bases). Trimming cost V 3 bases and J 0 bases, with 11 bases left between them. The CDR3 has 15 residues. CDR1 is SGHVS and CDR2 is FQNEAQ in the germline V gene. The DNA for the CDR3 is TGTGCCAGCAGCTTGGGCAGGGGTTTGAACACTGAAGCTTTCTTT. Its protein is CASSLGRGLNTEAFF.

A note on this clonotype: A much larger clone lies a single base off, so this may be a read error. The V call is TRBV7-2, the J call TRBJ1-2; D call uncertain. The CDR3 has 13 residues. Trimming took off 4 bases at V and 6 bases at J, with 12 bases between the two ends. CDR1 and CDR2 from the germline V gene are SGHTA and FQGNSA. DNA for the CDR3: TGTGCCAGCAGCTCCCAGTCGGGTAATGGCTACACCTTC. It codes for CASSSQSGNGYTF.

The CDR3 DNA reads as TGTGCCAGCAGCCCGGATGAAAGGGGGCGCTACACCTTC. Amino acid sequence: CASSPDERGRYTF. The chain is built from TRBV5-4 and TRBJ1-2; the match to TRBD1 covers 7 bases. V was pared by 4 bases and J by 9 bases, with 9 bases of the junction left unmatched. CDR1 and CDR2 from the germline V gene are SGHNT and YYREEE (reference sequence). The CDR3 runs 13 residues.

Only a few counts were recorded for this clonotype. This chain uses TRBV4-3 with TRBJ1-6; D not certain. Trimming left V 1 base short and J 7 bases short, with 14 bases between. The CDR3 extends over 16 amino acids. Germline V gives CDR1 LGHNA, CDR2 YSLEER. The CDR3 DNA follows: TGCGCCAGCAGCCAAGGCAGAATTCTATCAAATTCACCCCTCCACTTT. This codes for CASSQGRILSNSPLHF.

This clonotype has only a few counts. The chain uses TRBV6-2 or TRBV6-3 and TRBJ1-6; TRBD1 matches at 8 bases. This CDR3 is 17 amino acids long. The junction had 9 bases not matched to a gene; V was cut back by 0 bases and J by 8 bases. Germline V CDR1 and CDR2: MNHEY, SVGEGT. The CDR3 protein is CASSYSFVGQAYSPLHF. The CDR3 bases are TGTGCCAGCAGTTACTCGTTTGTGGGACAGGCCTATTCACCCCTCCACTTT.

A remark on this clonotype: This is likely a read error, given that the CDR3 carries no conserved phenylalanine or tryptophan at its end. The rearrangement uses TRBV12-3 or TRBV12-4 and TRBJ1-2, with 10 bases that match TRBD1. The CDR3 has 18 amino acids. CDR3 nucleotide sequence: TGTGCCAGCACCTTGACAGGGGGCGTACCGTTAATGAACTATGGTTACACCTGC. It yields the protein CASTLTGGVPLMNYGYTC.

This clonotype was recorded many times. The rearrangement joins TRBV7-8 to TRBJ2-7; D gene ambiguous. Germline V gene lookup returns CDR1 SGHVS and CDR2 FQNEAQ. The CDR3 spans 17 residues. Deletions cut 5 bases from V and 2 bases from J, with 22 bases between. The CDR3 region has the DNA TGTGCCAGCAGCGTCGCGTCCAGGAGCGTAAGGGCCTACGAGCAGTACTTC. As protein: CASSVASRSVRAYEQYF.

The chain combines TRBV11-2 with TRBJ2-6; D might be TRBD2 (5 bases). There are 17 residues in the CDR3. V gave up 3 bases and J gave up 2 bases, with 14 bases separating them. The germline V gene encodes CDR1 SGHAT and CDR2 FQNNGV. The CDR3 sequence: CASSFGETPTGANVLTF. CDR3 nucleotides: TGTGCCAGCAGCTTCGGGGAGACCCCTACTGGGGCCAACGTCCTGACTTTC.

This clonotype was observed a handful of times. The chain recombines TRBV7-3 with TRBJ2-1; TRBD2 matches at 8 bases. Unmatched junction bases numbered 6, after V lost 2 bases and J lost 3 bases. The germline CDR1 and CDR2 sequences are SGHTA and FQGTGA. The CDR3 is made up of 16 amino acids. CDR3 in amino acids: CASSLLRGGGYNEQFF. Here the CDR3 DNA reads TGTGCCAGCAGCTTACTTCGGGGGGGGGGCTACAATGAGCAGTTCTTC.